These 20 T cell receptor beta chains were all obtained from the same sample, sequenced in a study of neoadjuvant anti-PD-1 for oral cavity cancer. Sequenced by immunoSEQ multiplex PCR; TCRdb stores in-frame clones only, minus some. The data show some 8,000 clones, roughly 71% seen once. Specified time point: after neoadjuvant nivolumab, at surgical resection. Here the sequenced sample was PBMCs, taken after nivolumab (anti-PD-1) treatment. The receptors here all came from a person aged 40 to 85 with oral cavity squamous cell carcinoma.

V usage is TRBV6-5 and J usage is TRBJ2-1; D is unresolved. The V end was cut by 2 bases, the J end by 0 bases, with 8 bases between. Germline CDR1 MNHEY, CDR2 SVGAGI. This CDR3 has 15 residues. CDR3 coding DNA: TGTGCCAGCAGTTACAGCCAAAGCTCCTACAATGAGCAGTTCTTC. This codes for CASSYSQSSYNEQFF.

The J gene is TRBJ2-1, the V gene TRBV30, with a possible D match to TRBD2 (6 bases). CDR1 and CDR2 (germline): GTSNPN, SVGIG (reference sequence). Trimming cost V 3 bases and J 7 bases, with 13 bases left between them. This CDR3 spans 13 amino acids. The CDR3 loop reads CAWRGTLGNEQFF. As DNA, the CDR3 is TGTGCCTGGAGGGGGACTTTGGGGAATGAGCAGTTCTTC.

J is TRBJ1-1 and V is TRBV5-5; the D is unclear. Trimming took off 2 bases at V and 1 base at J, with 9 bases between the two ends. The CDR3 totals 14 residues. Germline loops: CDR1 SGHKS, CDR2 YYEKEE (reference sequence). The CDR3 DNA reads TGTGCCAGCAGCTTAATAACCGGGAACACTGAAGCTTTCTTT. Translating it yields CASSLITGNTEAFF.

The chain recombines TRBV7-3 with TRBJ2-7; 9 nucleotides agree with TRBD1. Germline lookup yields CDR1 SGHTA and CDR2 FQGTGA. The length of the CDR3 is 14 residues. Trimming cost V 4 bases and J 6 bases; bases outside gene matches: 7. The CDR3 region is CASSSTGGSGEQYF. In nucleotides, the CDR3 is TGTGCCAGCAGCTCCACAGGGGGCTCGGGCGAGCAGTACTTC. The complete variable domain, with remaining parts taken from reference TRBV7-3 and TRBJ2-7, reads GAGVSQTPSNKVTEKGKYVELRCDPISGHTALYWYRQSLGQGPEFLIYFQGTGAADDSGLPNDRFFAVRPEGSVSTLKIQRTERGDSAVYLCASSSTGGSGEQYFGPGTRLTVT.

This clone was picked up one time. J is TRBJ2-1 and V is TRBV9; D is unresolved. Germline values: CDR1 SGDLS, CDR2 YYNGEE. This CDR3 has 13 amino acids. V shed 1 base and J shed 8 bases, with 10 bases lying between them. The chain's CDR3 is CASSVSQADEQFF. The DNA for the CDR3 is TGTGCCAGCAGCGTAAGTCAGGCGGATGAGCAGTTCTTC.

Here the CDR3 DNA reads TGTGCCAGCAGTTCGGGACCGGGGTGGGGGCCCCAGCATTTT. It codes for CASSSGPGWGPQHF. The rearrangement joins TRBV6-6 to TRBJ1-5, with TRBD1 as a possible D gene (5 bases). The V and J ends lost 4 bases and 9 bases respectively, with 16 bases between them. The germline V gene encodes CDR1 MNHNY and CDR2 SVGAGI (reference sequence). The CDR3 runs to 14 residues.

V usage is TRBV15 and J usage is TRBJ2-5; D perhaps matches TRBD2 (5 bases). CDR3 length: 13 residues. Germline CDR1 is LNHNV and CDR2 is YYDKDF (reference sequence). Trimming removed 7 bases at V and 4 bases at J, with 13 bases between. The CDR3 nucleotides read TGTGCCACCACCAATCTACGGGGAGAGACCCAGTACTTC. It yields the protein CATTNLRGETQYF.

This clone was counted between two and nine times. The chain joins TRBV5-4 to TRBJ2-7; D gene ambiguous. Germline-derived CDR1 and CDR2 are SGHNT and YYREEE (reference sequence). V gave up 4 bases and J gave up 0 bases, with 11 bases separating them. This CDR3 has 14 amino acids. The CDR3 reads CASSTTPDSYEQYF. The CDR3 bases are TGTGCCAGCAGCACCACCCCGGACTCCTACGAGCAGTACTTC.

V and J are TRBV7-9 and TRBJ2-1; 7 nucleotides align to TRBD1. The V gene's germline CDR1 is SEHNR and CDR2 FQNEAQ (reference sequence). The trim removed 2 bases at V and 5 bases at J, leaving 6 bases unmatched. The CDR3 is 15 amino acids. The chain's CDR3 is CASSLQGVGDNEQFF. In DNA, the CDR3 is TGTGCCAGCAGCTTACAGGGGGTTGGTGACAATGAGCAGTTCTTC.

The rearrangement joins TRBV9 to TRBJ1-1, with D unclear. The CDR3 covers 14 residues. Trimming took off 0 bases at V and 4 bases at J, with 10 bases between the two ends. CDR1 SGDLS and CDR2 YYNGEE come from the germline V gene. The CDR3 loop reads CASSVATAGTEAFF. The CDR3 region has the DNA TGTGCCAGCAGCGTAGCTACGGCGGGCACTGAAGCTTTCTTT.

The gene calls are TRBV5-6 and TRBJ1-4; TRBD1 might be the D (6 bases). Trimming took off 0 bases at V and 5 bases at J, with 8 bases between the two ends. This CDR3 has 14 residues. CDR1 SGHDT and CDR2 YYEEEE come from the germline V gene. This CDR3 is CASSLGQGNEKLFF. The CDR3 bases are TGTGCCAGCAGCTTGGGGCAGGGGAATGAAAAACTGTTTTTT.

The V gene is TRBV9, the J gene TRBJ1-2; 7 bases align to TRBD1. J lost 1 base, V lost 3 bases, and 9 bases had no gene match. From germline, CDR1 is SGDLS and CDR2 YYNGEE. The CDR3 covers 16 residues. The CDR3 region has the DNA TGTGCCAGCAGCGCGCCCGGGACAGCCCGTAACTATGGCTACACCTTC. It yields the protein CASSAPGTARNYGYTF.

The V and J genes are TRBV6-6 and TRBJ2-2; the D gene is possibly TRBD1 (6 bases). Germline V CDR1 and CDR2: MNHNY, SVGAGI (reference sequence). This CDR3 contains 15 residues. The V end lost 5 bases, the J end lost 4 bases, and 14 bases lay between the germline ends. CDR3 residues: CASSPGVRGTGELFF. The CDR3 DNA is TGTGCCAGCAGTCCAGGGGTTCGAGGCACCGGGGAGCTGTTTTTT.

The rearrangement links TRBV5-6 to TRBJ1-4; D possibly corresponds to TRBD1 (5 bases). The germline gives CDR1 SGHDT, CDR2 YYEEEE. The V end lost 2 bases, the J end lost 3 bases, and 11 bases lay between the germline ends. The CDR3 is 15 residues long. CDR3: CASSFADTSNEKLFF. CDR3 coding DNA: TGTGCCAGCAGCTTTGCGGACACTTCTAATGAAAAACTGTTTTTT. Using reference TRBV5-6 and TRBJ1-4 for the parts outside the CDR3, the full variable domain is DAGVTQSPTHLIKTRGQQVTLRCSPKSGHDTVSWYQQALGQGPQFIFQYYEEEERQRGNFPDRFSGHQFPNYSSELNVNALLLGDSALYLCASSFADTSNEKLFFGSGTQLSVL.

This clone was counted a few times. This sequence joins TRBV28 and TRBJ1-6; TRBD1 aligns across 12 bases. Germline V CDR1 and CDR2: MDHEN, SYDVKM. The trim removed 2 bases at V and 7 bases at J, leaving 9 bases unmatched. CDR3 length: 18 amino acids. The CDR3 sequence is CASSLPSGTGGPNSPLHF. For the CDR3, the DNA is TGTGCCAGCAGTTTACCGTCCGGGACAGGGGGCCCCAATTCACCCCTCCACTTT.

V is TRBV4-3 and J is TRBJ1-5; D is undetermined. CDR1 and CDR2 from the germline V gene are LGHNA and YSLEER. The V end was cut by 0 bases, the J end by 2 bases, with 14 bases between. The CDR3 is 17 amino acids. CDR3 nucleotide sequence: TGCGCCAGCAGCCAAGATCGTTTGGCAGTCGGCAATCAGCCCCAGCATTTT. Encoded protein: CASSQDRLAVGNQPQHF.

This CDR3 is CASRYSSYNSPLHF. The DNA of the CDR3 is TGTGCCAGCAGGTATTCCTCCTATAATTCACCCCTCCACTTT. The V gene is TRBV5-6, the J gene TRBJ1-6, with D uncertain. V lost 5 bases to trimming and J lost 0 bases, with 6 bases between them. This CDR3 region has 14 residues. Germline V gene data show CDR1 as SGHDT and CDR2 as YYEEEE.

This chain connects TRBV18 to TRBJ1-6; D unresolved. CDR1 and CDR2 (germline): KGHSH, LQKENI. The V end was cut by 5 bases, the J end by 3 bases, with 11 bases between. The CDR3 spans 15 residues. CDR3 DNA sequence: TGTGCCAGCTCAACCGTACAGTACTATAATTCACCCCTCCACTTT. As protein: CASSTVQYYNSPLHF.

Comments on this clone: A read error may produce the germline difference seen at one junction end. The chain joins TRBV20-1 to TRBJ1-2; 7 bases match TRBD1. Per germline, CDR1 DFQATT and CDR2 SNEGSKA (reference sequence). The CDR3 is 11 residues long. The CDR3 DNA reads as TGCAGTGCCTCTTTTGACAGGGACCAACTCTTC. Amino acids: CSASFDRDQLF.

The genes are TRBV6-1 and TRBJ2-3, with D uncertain. The germline gives CDR1 MNHNS, CDR2 SASEGT. The length of the CDR3 is 16 residues. The V end lost 0 bases, the J end lost 0 bases, and 10 bases lay between the germline ends. CDR3 sequence: CASSEALAPSTDTQYF. The CDR3, as DNA: TGTGCCAGCAGTGAAGCGCTTGCGCCTAGCACAGATACGCAGTATTTT.